These T cell receptor beta chains were read from a single sample in a study of cytomegalovirus exposure and HLA in healthy donors. TCRdb's table, derived via immunoSEQ multiplex PCR, lists solely in-frame clones and lacks some. The sample records about 100,000 clones, more than 65% being singletons. The sample was PBMCs. All receptors come from a male donor in good health and CMV-seronegative. The CDR3 runs from the conserved cysteine through the conserved F or W. The D gene is left open where the match is weak. Rows give clone size only sometimes, using once, few, many, or a class for an expanded clone.

d_call	j_call	clone_size	v_call	cdr3_aa	cdr3_nt
TRBD1	TRBJ1-5	.	TRBV19	CASRTLARGPSQPQHF	TGTGCCAGTAGAACCCTTGCCAGGGGGCCGAGTCAGCCCCAGCATTTT
TRBD1	TRBJ1-5	.	TRBV27	CASSLGTGGSQPQHF	TGTGCCAGCAGTTTAGGGACAGGGGGCTCTCAGCCCCAGCATTTT
TRBD2	TRBJ2-1	.	TRBV6-1	CASSAEPGLAGSNEQFF	TGTGCCAGCAGTGCGGAACCGGGACTAGCGGGATCCAATGAGCAGTTCTTC
.	TRBJ1-3	.	TRBV28	CASRKTGTGNTIYF	TGTGCCAGCAGGAAAACAGGGACTGGAAACACCATATATTTT
.	TRBJ2-5	.	TRBV28	CASSVGEQYF	TGTGCCAGTAGCGTTGGGGAGCAGTACTTC
.	TRBJ2-5	few	TRBV10-2	CASSDVDKETQYF	TGCGCCAGCAGTGACGTGGACAAAGAGACCCAGTACTTC
.	TRBJ2-5	few	TRBV10-3	CAISELIRQETQYF	TGTGCCATCAGTGAATTGATTAGACAAGAGACCCAGTACTTC
.	TRBJ2-2	.	TRBV28	CASREQGRGRAGELFF	TGTGCCAGCAGGGAACAGGGTCGGGGTCGCGCCGGGGAGCTGTTTTTT
TRBD1	TRBJ1-2	.	TRBV6-6	CASSPDRGRGNYGYTF	TGTGCCAGCAGTCCGGACAGGGGGCGAGGGAACTATGGCTACACCTTC
.	TRBJ2-7	.	TRBV14	CASSRGIGYEQYF	TGTGCCAGCAGCCGAGGGATAGGCTACGAGCAGTACTTC
TRBD2	TRBJ2-1	few	TRBV27	CASSPAGTSYNEQFF	TGTGCCAGCAGTCCAGCGGGGACGTCCTACAATGAGCAGTTCTTC
.	TRBJ2-2	.	TRBV4-1	CASSQTELNTGELFF	TGCGCCAGCAGCCAAACAGAGCTGAACACCGGGGAGCTGTTTTTT
.	TRBJ2-3	.	TRBV1	CTSPTSGHSTDTQYF	TGCACCAGTCCGACTAGCGGACATTCCACAGATACGCAGTATTTT
TRBD1	TRBJ1-2	.	TRBV28	CASRDRYLNYGYTF	TGTGCCAGCAGGGACAGGTACCTTAACTATGGCTACACCTTC
TRBD1	TRBJ1-2	.	TRBV2	CASRDYRGGDYGYTF	TGTGCCAGCAGGGATTATAGAGGGGGCGACTATGGCTACACCTTC
.	TRBJ2-5	.	TRBV4-1	CASSQLTGIQTQYF	TGCGCCAGCAGCCAACTAACAGGGATTCAGACCCAGTACTTC
.	TRBJ2-7	.	TRBV4-1	CASSQDLSHEQYF	TGCGCCAGCAGCCAAGATTTATCCCACGAGCAGTACTTC
.	TRBJ1-1	.	TRBV10-3	CAISDPKEGTEAFF	TGTGCCATCAGTGACCCAAAAGAGGGAACTGAAGCTTTCTTT
TRBD2	TRBJ2-1	.	TRBV11-3	CASSLGLAGVINEQFF	TGTGCCAGCAGCTTAGGGCTAGCGGGAGTAATCAATGAGCAGTTCTTC
TRBD2	TRBJ2-1	.	TRBV4-1	CASSQRASGLSYNEQFF	TGCGCCAGCAGCCAGAGAGCTAGCGGCCTCTCCTACAATGAGCAGTTCTTC
.	TRBJ2-5	.	TRBV2	CASSEGAAQETQYF	TGTGCCAGCAGTGAAGGGGCAGCCCAAGAGACCCAGTACTTC
.	TRBJ1-3	.	TRBV18	CASSEQAGNTIYF	TGTGCCAGCTCAGAACAGGCTGGAAACACCATATATTTT
TRBD1	TRBJ1-5	few	TRBV6-5	CASSNTGTGAQPQHF	TGTGCCAGCAGTAATACCGGGACAGGGGCCCAGCCCCAGCATTTT
.	TRBJ1-1	.	TRBV25-1	CASSGRPGGPTEAFF	TGTGCCAGCAGTGGTCGTCCCGGGGGACCCACTGAAGCTTTCTTT
.	TRBJ2-6	few	TRBV28	CASSSSVLTF	TGTGCCAGCAGTAGCTCCGTCCTGACTTTC
.	TRBJ2-1	.	TRBV15	CATSGDLAGNEQFF	TGTGCCACCAGTGGAGATCTAGCCGGCAATGAGCAGTTCTTC
TRBD2	TRBJ2-5	few	TRBV18	CASSPINGLAGGETQYF	TGTGCCAGCTCACCAATAAACGGACTAGCGGGAGGGGAGACCCAGTACTTC
.	TRBJ2-7	.	TRBV27	CASSLSTGSAYEQYF	TGTGCCAGCAGTTTATCGACCGGGAGTGCCTACGAGCAGTACTTC
TRBD2	TRBJ2-3	.	TRBV6-6	CASRLGLAGDTGTQYF	TGTGCCAGCAGACTTGGACTAGCGGGAGATACGGGTACGCAGTATTTT
.	TRBJ2-3	.	TRBV28	CASSPRTPLDTQYF	TGTGCCAGCAGTCCCCGGACTCCTCTGGATACGCAGTATTTT
TRBD1	TRBJ1-1	.	TRBV28	CASSHWRLDRGETEAFF	TGTGCCAGCAGTCATTGGCGGTTGGACAGGGGTGAGACTGAAGCTTTCTTT
TRBD2	TRBJ2-3	.	TRBV7-8	CAIAKTAGGWTDTQYF	TGTGCCATCGCGAAAACAGCGGGAGGTTGGACAGATACGCAGTATTTT
.	TRBJ2-5	.	TRBV27	CASRQSAETQYF	TGTGCCAGCCGACAGTCAGCCGAGACCCAGTACTTC
TRBD1	TRBJ1-2	.	TRBV10-1	CASHPLRDRESYGYTF	TGCGCCAGCCATCCCCTCCGGGACAGGGAGAGCTATGGCTACACCTTC
.	TRBJ2-7	once	TRBV7-3	CASSKDGSYEQYF	TGTGCCAGCAGTAAAGACGGGAGCTACGAGCAGTACTTC
TRBD1	TRBJ1-1	.	TRBV29-1	CSVEDGTASNTEAFF	TGCAGCGTTGAAGATGGGACAGCCTCGAACACTGAAGCTTTCTTT
.	TRBJ1-5	.	TRBV18	CASSPPGGRGSQPQHF	TGTGCCAGCTCACCCCCGGGGGGGCGCGGTAGTCAGCCCCAGCATTTT
.	TRBJ2-7	.	TRBV5-6	CASSLSSSSYEQYF	TGTGCCAGCAGCTTAAGTAGTTCTTCCTACGAGCAGTACTTC
.	TRBJ1-1	.	TRBV19	CASSMGSRVTEAFF	TGTGCCAGTAGCATGGGAAGCAGGGTCACTGAAGCTTTCTTT
.	TRBJ2-2	.	TRBV18	CASSPEVRATGELFF	TGTGCCAGCTCACCCGAAGTCAGGGCCACCGGGGAGCTGTTTTTT
TRBD2	TRBJ2-7	.	TRBV11-1	CASSSLGGDYEQYF	TGTGCCAGCAGCTCCCTCGGGGGGGACTACGAGCAGTACTTC
TRBD1	TRBJ1-2	.	TRBV6-5	CASRGQGALYGYTF	TGTGCCAGCAGAGGACAGGGGGCCCTCTATGGCTACACCTTC
.	TRBJ1-2	.	TRBV5-4	CASALSRGGDYGYTF	TGTGCCAGCGCTCTGTCGCGCGGGGGGGACTATGGCTACACCTTC